The 21 T cell receptor beta chains in this list originate from one sample, sequenced in a study of regulatory T cells in long-lasting Graves disease (dated by TCRdb to the early 2020s). Taken with the paper, the label for time point translates to: persistent/refractory GD, antithyroid drugs over 5 years with positive TRAb. For both TCR sequencing and RNA sequencing, RNA was extracted from PBMCs using TRIzol. Libraries were constructed by multiplex PCR. Sequencing instrument: Illumina HiSeq 4000. iRepertoire HTBI primers and Arm-PCR amplification of CDR3 regions were used to construct TCR beta libraries. TCRdb redid the processing of the public reads, applying fastp at Q25 and MiXCR, and retained in-frame beta chains. One record per CDR3 amino acid sequence lists the most common genes and DNA. A total of about 300,000 distinct CDR3 sequences appear in this sample, under 25% of them only once. The top ten clones comprise about 61% of the sample.

The material sequenced was peripheral blood mononuclear cells (PBMCs), taken when the disease was refractory, from a patient treated with antithyroid drugs. The receptors come from a female donor with Graves disease.

Only a few counts were recorded for this clonotype. The rearrangement joins TRBV20-1 to TRBJ2-7, with TRBD2 matching over 10 bases. The V and J ends lost 6 bases and 2 bases, in that order; junction bases with no gene match: 7. The CDR3 length is 14 residues. Germline-derived CDR1 and CDR2 are DFQATT and SNEGSKA (reference sequence). The CDR3 sequence is CSAGLAGATYEQYF. CDR3 DNA: TGCAGTGCGGGCCTAGCGGGAGCCACCTACGAGCAGTACTTC.

The gene calls are TRBV10-2 and TRBJ2-3, with TRBD2 matching over 12 bases. J gave up 6 bases and V 5 bases, and 3 bases lay outside the gene matches. The CDR3 covers 14 residues. CDR1 WSHSY and CDR2 SAAADI come from the germline V gene. The CDR3: CASSTSGRSDTQYF. CDR3 in DNA: TGCGCCAGCAGTACTAGCGGGAGGAGTGATACGCAGTATTTT.

This clonotype was seen more than once but under ten times. The CDR3, as DNA: TGTGCCACCAGCAGAGATGCGGTAAGGGGGGGATACGAGCAGTACTTC. Its protein product is CATSRDAVRGGYEQYF. The V call is TRBV15, the J call TRBJ2-7; D perhaps matches TRBD2 (7 bases). CDR3 length: 16 amino acids. Trimming shortened V by 0 bases and J by 4 bases, and 16 bases separated the two germline ends. Germline CDR1 LNHNV, CDR2 YYDKDF (reference sequence).

This clonotype has just a few counts. The genes are TRBV15 and TRBJ2-7, with a possible D match to TRBD1 (6 bases). CDR1 is LNHNV, CDR2 YYDKDF, per germline (reference sequence). Trimming cost V 0 bases and J 4 bases, with 13 bases left between them. There are 15 residues in the CDR3. The CDR3 protein is CATSRDFRTAYEQYF. The CDR3 coding sequence is TGTGCCACCAGCAGAGATTTTAGGACAGCATACGAGCAGTACTTC.

The chain is built from TRBV3-1 and TRBJ2-4, with 9 bases lining up with TRBD1. Germline V CDR1 and CDR2: LGHDT, YNNKEL (reference sequence). The CDR3 loop spans 13 amino acids. The ends lost 4 bases at V and 9 bases at J; junction bases unmatched: 4. The CDR3 here is CASSLGTGTIQYF. DNA for the CDR3: TGTGCCAGCAGCCTTGGGACAGGGACCATTCAGTACTTC.

The genes are TRBV7-9 and TRBJ1-2; 8 nucleotides match TRBD1. CDR1 SEHNR and CDR2 FQNEAQ come from the germline V gene (reference sequence). V was pared by 3 bases and J by 2 bases, with 2 bases of the junction left unmatched. The CDR3 is 14 residues long. The CDR3 coding sequence is TGTGCCAGCAGCTTGACAGGGGAGAACTATGGCTACACCTTC. It translates to CASSLTGENYGYTF.

The table lists this clonotype with a few counts. The chain recombines TRBV12-3 or TRBV12-4 with TRBJ2-4, with 12 nucleotides matching TRBD2. J gave up 0 bases and V 6 bases, and 6 bases lay outside the gene matches. This CDR3 spans 17 amino acids. CDR3 amino acids: CASRETSGSPAKNIQYF. CDR3 bases: TGTGCCAGCAGGGAGACTAGCGGGAGTCCAGCCAAAAACATTCAGTACTTC.

This chain links TRBV19 with TRBJ1-1; D gene unclear. CDR3 length equals 11 residues. From germline, CDR1 is LNHDA and CDR2 SQIVND (reference sequence). CDR3 residues: CGTLSFAEAFF. In nucleotides, the CDR3 is TGTGGCACGCTCTCGTTCGCTGAAGCTTTCTTT.

The J gene is TRBJ2-1, the V gene TRBV7-8; possibly TRBD1 or TRBD2 for D (5 bases each). Germline CDR1 reads SGHVS; CDR2 reads FQNEAQ. Deletions cut 5 bases from V and 5 bases from J, with 13 bases between. This CDR3 comprises 14 residues. The CDR3 is CASSPGTGHNEQFF. In DNA, the CDR3 is TGTGCCAGCAGCCCGGGGACCGGACACAATGAGCAGTTCTTC.

This clonotype was counted only a few times. The chain carries TRBV28 and TRBJ1-1; D unresolved. V was shortened by 4 bases and J by 7 bases, with 16 bases between the two germline ends. CDR1 is MDHEN, CDR2 SYDVKM, per germline. This CDR3 is 14 amino acids long. This CDR3 is CASSSLRWKVEAFF. The CDR3 nucleotides read TGTGCCAGCAGTTCCCTGCGTTGGAAGGTTGAAGCTTTCTTT.

The rearrangement joins TRBV30 to TRBJ1-2, with D possibly TRBD1 on 5 matching bases. Germline V gene data show CDR1 as GTSNPN and CDR2 as SVGIG (reference sequence). The CDR3 is 12 amino acids. With 5 bases removed from V and 0 bases from J, the gap between germline ends came to 7 bases. CDR3 nucleotides: TGTGCCTGGGAAGGGGCTAACTATGGCTACACCTTC. It encodes CAWEGANYGYTF.

The chain couples TRBV9 to TRBJ1-4; D might be TRBD1 (5 bases). The V end was cut by 5 bases, the J end by 4 bases, with 9 bases between. The CDR3 totals 13 residues. Germline V gives CDR1 SGDLS, CDR2 YYNGEE. CDR3 coding DNA: TGTGCCAGCAGTACGGGGGATAATGAAAAACTGTTTTTT. Translating gives CASSTGDNEKLFF.

J is TRBJ1-1 and V is TRBV19; D may be TRBD1 (5 bases). The germline gives CDR1 LNHDA, CDR2 SQIVND (reference sequence). The CDR3 length is 15 residues. V dropped 3 bases and J dropped 6 bases, with 17 bases sitting between them. The CDR3 loop is CASSIPSTEFAEAFF. The CDR3 DNA follows: TGTGCCAGTAGTATCCCCTCGACAGAATTCGCTGAAGCTTTCTTT.

This chain links TRBV29-1 with TRBJ1-2; D uncertain. From germline, CDR1 is SQVTM and CDR2 ANQGSEA. The CDR3 runs to 14 residues. V was trimmed by 2 bases and J by 8 bases, leaving 18 bases between them. The CDR3 here is CSVETSWFRGGYTF. Here the CDR3 DNA reads TGCAGCGTTGAAACCTCTTGGTTCCGCGGGGGCTACACCTTC. Variable domain in full (rest from reference TRBV29-1 and TRBJ1-2): SAVISQKPSRDICQRGTSLTIQCQVDSQVTMMFWYRQQPGQSLTLIATANQGSEATYESGFVIDKFPISRPNLTFSTLTVSNMSPEDSSIYLCSVETSWFRGGYTFGSGTRLTVV.

On this clonotype: This clone may be a read error of a much larger clone one base away. The V and J genes are TRBV20-1 and TRBJ2-2; D is ambiguous. V was cut by 0 bases and J by 5 bases, with 7 bases left in between. The germline CDR1 and CDR2 sequences are DFQATT and SNEGSKA (reference sequence). The CDR3 covers 13 residues. CDR3 DNA: TGCAGTGCTAGAGATCCCCAGACCGGGGAGCTGTTTTTT. Encoded protein: CSARDPQTGELFF.

The genes are TRBV12-3 or TRBV12-4 and TRBJ2-5, with TRBD1 identical over 10 bases. The CDR3 loop spans 16 amino acids. The junction had 8 bases not matched to a gene; V was cut back by 5 bases and J by 2 bases. DNA of the CDR3: TGTGCCAGCAGTCCCCCCGGGACAGGGGCTCAAGAGACCCAGTACTTC. Protein sequence: CASSPPGTGAQETQYF.

Only a few counts were recorded for this clonotype. The chain recombines TRBV7-9 with TRBJ2-7; D is unresolved. The V gene's germline CDR1 is SEHNR and CDR2 FQNEAQ (reference sequence). Between the trimmed V and J ends, which lost 5 bases and 3 bases, there was a span of 23 bases. The CDR3 has 17 residues. The CDR3 is CASSPQNRAALFYEQYF. The CDR3 DNA reads TGTGCCAGCAGCCCCCAGAACCGGGCCGCCCTCTTCTACGAGCAGTACTTC.

This clonotype has a count of ten or more. This sequence joins TRBV5-5 and TRBJ2-7; 7 bases map to TRBD2. The junction had 3 bases not matched to a gene; V was cut back by 0 bases and J by 3 bases. Germline-derived CDR1 and CDR2 are SGHKS and YYEKEE (reference sequence). The CDR3 length is 14 residues. The CDR3 sequence is CASSLGAGDYEQYF. The CDR3 coding sequence is TGTGCCAGCAGCTTGGGTGCGGGAGACTACGAGCAGTACTTC.

This clonotype has just a few counts. The V gene is TRBV18, the J gene TRBJ2-2, with TRBD2 identical over 13 bases. The CDR3 runs to 15 residues. Germline lookup yields CDR1 KGHSH and CDR2 LQKENI. V was pared by 3 bases and J by 5 bases, with 0 bases of the junction left unmatched. The CDR3 coding sequence is TGTGCCAGCTCACCGGGACTAGCGGGGACCGGGGAGCTGTTTTTT. Translation gives CASSPGLAGTGELFF.

The chain recombines TRBV20-1 with TRBJ1-1, with D hard to call. This CDR3 comprises 13 residues. Trimming cost V 8 bases and J 6 bases, with 19 bases left between them. CDR1 is DFQATT and CDR2 is SNEGSKA in the germline V gene (reference sequence). The CDR3 DNA reads TGCAGTCCTTACAGCGCGGAATACCCTGAAGCTTTCTTT. Its protein product is CSPYSAEYPEAFF.

Comment on this clonotype: At one of its ends the junction is not consistent with the germline gene, which may arise from a read error. This chain connects TRBV19 to TRBJ1-6; D ambiguous. The CDR3 length is 16 residues. Germline CDR1 reads LNHDA; CDR2 reads SQIVND (reference sequence). In DNA, the CDR3 is TGTGCCAGTAGCCCAAGACCGAGCTCCTATAATTTACCCCTCCACTTT. Residues: CASSPRPSSYNLPLHF.